This is a list of T cell receptor beta chains from one sample in a study of CD8+CD57+ T cells in acquired aplastic anemia. TCRdb re-called the reads through MiXCR, storing one row per CDR3 protein. The table lists some 200,000 distinct CDR3 sequences, 48% of them singletons. Specimen: sorted CD4+, CD8+, or CD8+CD57+ T cells (not recorded which) from PBMCs. The receptors derive from a human donor with aplastic anemia. Each CDR3 is given with its conserved first and last residue. A D gene is named only where the DNA matches it firmly. A clone size is listed for some rows: how often the clone was seen (once, few, many), or a class if it is expanded.

abundance	d_gene	v_gene	j_gene	CDR3aa	CDR3nt
many	-	TRBV6-2/TRBV6-3	TRBJ1-3	CASSRRGRGNTIYF	TGTGCCAGCAGCCGTAGGGGTCGTGGAAACACCATATATTTT
-	TRBD1	TRBV10-1	TRBJ1-4	CARFSGTATNEKLFF	TGCGCCAGATTCTCCGGGACAGCAACTAATGAAAAACTGTTTTTT
-	-	TRBV7-9	TRBJ2-7	CASSLVITTYEQYF	TGTGCCAGCAGCTTAGTAATAACAACCTACGAGCAGTACTTC
-	-	TRBV19	TRBJ2-3	CSSSRGLARDTQYF	TGTTCCAGTAGTAGAGGTCTGGCCCGGGATACGCAGTATTTT
many	TRBD2	TRBV7-9	TRBJ2-5	CASSFERLAGGRQETQYF	TGTGCCAGCAGCTTTGAAAGGCTAGCGGGAGGGAGACAAGAGACCCAGTACTTC
many	-	TRBV13	TRBJ2-7	CASSLARRAAEQYF	TGTGCCAGCAGCTTAGCACGGAGGGCTGCCGAGCAGTACTTC
-	-	TRBV12-3/TRBV12-4	TRBJ1-2	CASSLDYYGYTF	TGTGCCAGCAGTTTGGACTACTATGGCTACACCTTC
-	-	TRBV13	TRBJ1-2	CASSPKIQGLIYGYTF	TGTGCCAGCAGTCCTAAAATACAGGGCCTAATCTATGGCTACACCTTC
-	TRBD2	TRBV20-1	TRBJ2-5	CSARGTSGRGETQYF	TGCAGTGCTAGGGGGACTAGCGGGAGAGGGGAGACCCAGTACTTC
many	TRBD2	TRBV4-1	TRBJ2-7	CASSQDLGLAALGGEQYF	TGCGCCAGCAGCCAAGATCTTGGACTAGCGGCCTTGGGAGGAGAGCAGTACTTC
-	TRBD1	TRBV7-6	TRBJ1-6	CASSDRQGAGSPLHF	TGTGCCAGCAGCGATCGACAGGGGGCAGGATCACCCCTCCACTTT
many	TRBD2	TRBV5-1	TRBJ2-1	CASSLGLAGVHNEQFF	TGCGCCAGCAGCCTAGGACTAGCGGGAGTTCACAATGAGCAGTTCTTC
many	-	TRBV19	TRBJ1-6	CASSPAGRSSYNSPLHF	TGTGCCAGTAGTCCAGCGGGACGCAGCTCCTATAATTCACCCCTCCACTTT
many	-	TRBV19	TRBJ1-3	CASRRGPGNTIYF	TGTGCCAGTAGAAGGGGACCTGGAAACACCATATATTTT
many	-	TRBV7-8	TRBJ2-3	CASSVGRGADTQYF	TGTGCCAGCAGCGTCGGCCGTGGCGCAGATACGCAGTATTTT
many	-	TRBV7-6	TRBJ1-6	CASSLGGNNSPLHF	TGTGCCAGCAGCTTAGGGGGAAATAATTCACCCCTCCACTTT
many	-	TRBV20-1	TRBJ1-2	CSARDHRRKYGYTF	TGCAGTGCTAGAGATCACAGGCGCAAGTATGGCTACACCTTC
few	-	TRBV10-2	TRBJ2-7	CASTTGNSYEQYF	TGCGCCAGCACCACAGGGAACTCCTACGAGCAGTACTTC
many	-	TRBV7-9	TRBJ1-4	CASSHQVRDEKLFF	TGTGCCAGCTCCCATCAGGTTAGGGATGAAAAACTGTTTTTT
-	-	TRBV7-8	TRBJ2-3	CASSQIRGASTDTQYF	TGTGCCAGCAGCCAGATTAGGGGGGCGAGCACAGATACGCAGTATTTT
many	TRBD2	TRBV5-4	TRBJ2-7	CASSFGLAGPSSYEQYF	TGTGCCAGCAGCTTTGGACTAGCGGGGCCCTCATCCTACGAGCAGTACTTC
-	-	TRBV7-9	TRBJ2-7	CASSPAHEQYF	TGTGCCAGCAGCCCCGCCCACGAGCAGTACTTC
-	TRBD1	TRBV24-1	TRBJ2-3	CATSDLRQGSDTQYF	TGTGCCACCAGTGATCTTAGACAGGGGTCAGATACGCAGTATTTT
-	TRBD1	TRBV20-1	TRBJ2-7	CSARDRQTYEQYF	TGCAGTGCACGGGACAGACAAACCTACGAGCAGTACTTC
-	-	TRBV4-1	TRBJ1-1	CASRGLTAGTEAFF	TGCGCCAGCAGAGGATTGACAGCGGGGACTGAAGCTTTCTTT
-	-	TRBV5-5	TRBJ1-1	CASSFPPRATEAFF	TGTGCCAGCAGCTTCCCCCCACGGGCCACTGAAGCTTTCTTT
-	-	TRBV29-1	TRBJ2-5	CSVRAESETQYF	TGCAGCGTCCGAGCGGAGAGCGAGACCCAGTACTTC
-	-	TRBV7-9	TRBJ2-7	CASSFRDWGSYEQYF	TGTGCCAGCAGCTTTAGGGACTGGGGGTCCTACGAGCAGTACTTC
-	TRBD2	TRBV29-1	TRBJ2-1	CSVGGLAGFEQFF	TGCAGCGTTGGAGGACTAGCGGGATTTGAGCAGTTCTTC
many	TRBD2	TRBV11-3	TRBJ2-1	CASSLVSGSFEQFF	TGTGCCAGCAGCTTAGTAAGCGGGAGTTTTGAGCAGTTCTTC
-	-	TRBV10-3	TRBJ2-6	CAISKSTSLGANVLTF	TGTGCCATCAGTAAATCGACATCCCTCGGGGCCAACGTCCTGACTTTC
many	-	TRBV5-5	TRBJ1-2	CASSFQNYGYTF	TGTGCCAGCAGCTTCCAGAACTATGGCTACACCTTC
-	TRBD2	TRBV5-1	TRBJ2-2	CASSLSASGGLITGELFF	TGCGCCAGCAGCTTGTCGGCTAGCGGGGGCCTAATCACCGGGGAGCTGTTTTTT
once	-	TRBV11-3	TRBJ1-1	CASSLAGDSNTEAFF	TGTGCCAGCAGCTTAGCGGGCGATTCGAACACTGAAGCTTTCTTT
many	-	TRBV6-5	TRBJ2-5	CASSSYGVKETQYF	TGTGCCAGCAGTTCCTATGGCGTTAAAGAGACCCAGTACTTC
many	TRBD2	TRBV20-1	TRBJ2-3	CSASSGRPPTSQYF	TGCAGTGCATCTAGCGGGAGGCCTCCCACGTCGCAGTATTTT
many	-	TRBV9	TRBJ2-7	CASSVRWGAAYEQYF	TGTGCCAGCAGCGTACGGTGGGGGGCGGCTTACGAGCAGTACTTC
many	-	TRBV4-1	TRBJ2-3	CASSRTVGRGWDTDTQYF	TGCGCCAGCAGCCGGACGGTGGGGAGGGGGTGGGACACAGATACGCAGTATTTT
many	-	TRBV5-6	TRBJ2-3	CASSLGPGRTDTQYF	TGTGCCAGCAGCTTGGGGCCAGGTCGCACAGATACGCAGTATTTT
few	TRBD2	TRBV18	TRBJ2-7	CASSRLAASYEQYF	TGTGCCAGCTCGCGACTAGCGGCCTCCTACGAGCAGTACTTC
many	-	TRBV6-1	TRBJ2-2	CASTNYRVAGELFF	TGTGCCAGCACCAATTACAGGGTCGCCGGGGAGCTGTTTTTT
-	TRBD1	TRBV5-1	TRBJ2-3	CASSYGQGLGDTQYF	TGCGCCAGCAGCTATGGACAGGGGTTGGGAGATACGCAGTATTTT
-	-	TRBV25-1	TRBJ2-1	CASSASAYQFF	TGTGCCAGCAGTGCGTCAGCGTATCAGTTCTTC
-	-	TRBV10-3	TRBJ1-1	CAISAGDKGMNTEAFF	TGTGCCATCAGCGCGGGGGACAAAGGGATGAACACTGAAGCTTTCTTT
many	-	TRBV2	TRBJ2-5	CASRRGQETQYF	TGTGCCAGCCGGCGGGGCCAAGAGACCCAGTACTTC
-	TRBD1	TRBV30	TRBJ1-6	CAWDPGTGGNSPLHF	TGTGCCTGGGACCCCGGGACAGGGGGTAATTCACCCCTCCACTTT
few	-	TRBV7-2	TRBJ2-7	CASSQPRGYEQYF	TGTGCCAGCAGCCAACCCCGCGGATACGAGCAGTACTTC
many	-	TRBV20-1	TRBJ2-2	CSARVGGGELFF	TGCAGTGCTAGAGTGGGAGGGGGAGAGCTGTTTTTT
-	TRBD1	TRBV11-2	TRBJ2-3	CASSLEGQGGTDTQYF	TGTGCCAGCAGCTTGGAAGGACAGGGCGGCACAGATACGCAGTATTTT
once	TRBD1	TRBV2	TRBJ2-7	CASSPQGQGENEQYF	TGTGCCAGCAGCCCTCAGGGACAGGGTGAAAACGAGCAGTACTTC
many	TRBD1	TRBV10-3	TRBJ1-2	CAIRQGRDYGYTF	TGTGCCATCCGACAGGGAAGGGACTATGGCTACACCTTC
once	-	TRBV2	TRBJ2-1	CASTVPRGLIDEQFF	TGTGCCAGCACCGTGCCCAGGGGTTTGATCGATGAGCAGTTCTTC
-	TRBD2	TRBV20-1	TRBJ2-1	CSAQGLAGVTYNEQFF	TGCAGTGCGCAGGGACTAGCGGGGGTGACCTACAATGAGCAGTTCTTC
-	-	TRBV4-3	TRBJ2-7	CASSQDRTNEQYF	TGCGCCAGCAGCCAAGATCGTACTAACGAGCAGTACTTC
-	-	TRBV19	TRBJ2-7	CASSIRGDEQYF	TGTGCCAGTAGTATACGCGGGGACGAGCAGTACTTC
-	-	TRBV9	TRBJ1-2	CASSVGQGYTF	TGTGCCAGCAGCGTAGGCCAGGGCTACACCTTC
-	TRBD1	TRBV7-3	TRBJ2-5	CASSLNRGPGETQYF	TGTGCCAGCAGCTTAAATAGGGGGCCAGGGGAGACCCAGTACTTC
-	-	TRBV3-1	TRBJ1-1	CASSQVPGLNTEAFF	TGTGCCAGCAGCCAAGTTCCTGGACTGAACACTGAAGCTTTCTTT
many	-	TRBV4-2	TRBJ2-3	CASSPRPEGDTQYF	TGTGCCAGCAGCCCACGCCCAGAGGGAGATACGCAGTATTTT
-	-	TRBV7-9	TRBJ2-7	CASSVAQIYERYF	TGTGCCAGCAGCGTCGCACAGATCTACGAGCGGTACTTC